This entry lists 21 T cell receptor beta chains sequenced from one sample in a study of blood T cells in healthy people across ages. Using a J-beta primer mix together with a sample-barcoded 5' primer, a second PCR was run for roughly 6 to 12 cycles. TCRdb ran MiXCR on the 5' RACE reads and lists one entry per CDR3 protein. The data contain about 1,000,000 distinct CDR3 sequences, 40% to 55% of them singletons. Sequenced material: blood. The receptors come from a woman aged 55-75 years in good health.

The table lists this clonotype with a few counts. The CDR3 loop reads CSARTGLAGYNEQFF. CDR3 DNA: TGCAGTGCTAGAACCGGACTAGCGGGCTACAATGAGCAGTTCTTC. This chain connects TRBV20-1 to TRBJ2-1; 11 bases are a match to TRBD2. The J segment lost 3 bases and the V segment lost 2 bases, leaving 3 bases of the junction unmatched. The germline CDR1 and CDR2 sequences are DFQATT and SNEGSKA (reference sequence). This CDR3 region has 15 residues.

On this clonotype itself: The junction differs from germline at one of its ends, possibly a read error. The chain links TRBV12-5 to TRBJ2-1, with 11 bases lining up with TRBD2. Germline loops: CDR1 LGHNT, CDR2 FRNRAP. CDR3 length equals 16 residues. In DNA, the CDR3 is TGTGCTAGTGGTTTTCGACTAGCGGGATCCTACAGTGAGCAGTTCTTC. This gives the protein CASGFRLAGSYSEQFF.

The gene calls are TRBV20-1 and TRBJ2-7, with D hard to call. This CDR3 has 14 amino acids. V shed 3 bases and J shed 3 bases, with 15 bases lying between them. CDR1 DFQATT and CDR2 SNEGSKA come from the germline V gene (reference sequence). The CDR3 loop is CSASRKGSIYEQYF. The CDR3 DNA sequence: TGCAGTGCTAGTAGGAAGGGCTCTATCTACGAGCAGTACTTC.

The chain uses TRBV20-1 and TRBJ2-7, with D perhaps matching TRBD1 or TRBD2 (5 bases each). Germline V CDR1 and CDR2: DFQATT, SNEGSKA (reference sequence). Trimming removed 0 bases from V and 2 bases from J, with 17 bases in between. There are 16 residues in the CDR3. In DNA, the CDR3 is TGCAGTGCTAGAGATAGAGGGGCGAGTCTCCCCTACGAGCAGTACTTC. Amino acid sequence: CSARDRGASLPYEQYF.

CDR3 loop: CASRGYRQPQHF. In DNA form, the CDR3 reads TGTGCCAGCAGGGGGTACAGGCAGCCCCAGCATTTT. This chain links TRBV6-6 with TRBJ1-5; tentative D call: TRBD1 (5 bases). This CDR3 region has 12 residues. Germline CDR1 reads MNHNY; CDR2 reads SVGAGI (reference sequence). Trimming removed 6 bases at V and 7 bases at J, with 10 bases between.

This chain joins TRBV5-1 and TRBJ2-4, with TRBD1 matching 7 bases. Per germline, CDR1 SGHRS and CDR2 YFSETQ. The CDR3 is made up of 17 amino acids. V was pared by 1 base and J by 12 bases, with 19 bases of the junction left unmatched. The CDR3 sequence: CASSLRDSGSPQETQYF. The CDR3 bases are TGCGCCAGCAGCTTGAGGGACAGCGGTTCCCCACAAGAGACTCAGTACTTC.

J is TRBJ1-2 and V is TRBV28, with 8 bases matching TRBD1. The V gene end was trimmed by 6 bases and the J gene end by 0 bases; junction bases not matched to a gene: 15. Germline V gene sequence: CDR1 MDHEN, CDR2 SYDVKM. The CDR3 covers 18 residues. Written as DNA, the CDR3 is TGTGCCAGCAGCTCAAGGTTCTTAGCAGGGGGCGCTAACTATGGCTACACCTTC. It is translated as CASSSRFLAGGANYGYTF.

The chain couples TRBV6-5 to TRBJ2-7, with D possibly being TRBD1 (6 bases). CDR1 is MNHEY, CDR2 SVGAGI, per germline. V lost 5 bases and J lost 10, with 18 bases in between. The CDR3 is 13 residues long. CDR3 sequence: CASSPTEPGAQYF. The CDR3 DNA follows: TGTGCCAGCAGTCCGACCGAACCAGGGGCCCAGTACTTC.

This clonotype has only a few counts. The chain couples TRBV5-1 to TRBJ2-1; D gene uncertain. The germline V gene encodes CDR1 SGHRS and CDR2 YFSETQ. V was clipped by 5 bases and J by 10 bases, with 13 bases between them. The CDR3 loop spans 12 amino acids. CDR3 sequence (DNA): TGCGCCAGCAGAGCTGAATTAGGGGAGCAGTTCTTC. It yields the protein CASRAELGEQFF. Full variable domain (missing parts from reference TRBV5-1 and TRBJ2-1): KAGVTQTPRYLIKTRGQQVTLSCSPISGHRSVSWYQQTPGQGLQFLFEYFSETQRNKGNFPGRFSGRQFSNSRSEMNVSTLELGDSALYLCASRAELGEQFFGPGTRLTVL.

The rearrangement links TRBV30 to TRBJ1-1; D possibly corresponds to TRBD1 (5 bases). In germline, CDR1 is GTSNPN, CDR2 SVGIG (reference sequence). V gave up 4 bases and J gave up 3 bases, with 12 bases separating them. The CDR3 runs to 13 residues. The CDR3 loop reads CAWMQGRDTEAFF. The CDR3 region has the DNA TGTGCCTGGATGCAGGGCAGGGACACTGAAGCTTTCTTT.

The CDR3 sequence: CASSTSWEGYGYTF. CDR3 coding DNA: TGTGCCAGCAGCACTAGCTGGGAGGGCTATGGCTACACCTTC. This chain joins TRBV7-9 and TRBJ1-2; D remains unclear. The V end lost 5 bases, the J end lost 4 bases, and 14 bases lay between the germline ends. CDR3 length equals 14 residues. Germline V gene sequence: CDR1 SEHNR, CDR2 FQNEAQ (reference sequence).

The chain joins TRBV10-3 to TRBJ2-5; 9 bases are a match to TRBD1. CDR1 is ENHRY and CDR2 is SYGVKD in the germline V gene. With V trimmed by 6 bases and J by 3 bases, 8 bases remained unmatched. The CDR3 is 15 amino acids. DNA for the CDR3: TGTGCCATCAGGAATGACAGGGGGGATAAAGAGACCCAGTACTTC. Residues: CAIRNDRGDKETQYF.

The chain carries TRBV7-9 and TRBJ1-2, with 9 bases identical to TRBD1. CDR3 length: 12 residues. V shed 10 bases, J shed 7 bases, and the junction held 7 bases outside the gene matches. CDR1 SEHNR and CDR2 FQNEAQ come from the germline V gene (reference sequence). The CDR3 DNA is TGTGCCACGAGACAGGGGGATCTTGGCTACACCTTC. Translating it yields CATRQGDLGYTF. Full variable domain (missing parts from reference TRBV7-9 and TRBJ1-2): DTGVSQNPRHKITKRGQNVTFRCDPISEHNRLYWYRQTLGQGPEFLTYFQNEAQLEKSRLLSDRFSAERPKGSFSTLEIQRTEQGDSAMYLCATRQGDLGYTFGSGTRLTVV.

V and J are TRBV28 and TRBJ1-4; 10 bases fit TRBD1. The CDR3 is made up of 17 amino acids. V was pared by 4 bases and J by 2 bases, with 7 bases of the junction left unmatched. The V gene's germline CDR1 is MDHEN and CDR2 SYDVKM. DNA of the CDR3: TGTGCCAGCAGTTCCGGACAGGGGGTGGGGACTAATGAAAAACTGTTTTTT. Its translation: CASSSGQGVGTNEKLFF.

The chain is built from TRBV9 and TRBJ2-5, with D perhaps matching TRBD2 (5 bases). V dropped 0 bases and J dropped 4 bases, with 10 bases sitting between them. Germline V gives CDR1 SGDLS, CDR2 YYNGEE. The CDR3 spans 14 residues. CDR3 sequence: CASSVGTRAETQYF. The CDR3 DNA reads as TGTGCCAGCAGCGTAGGAACTAGGGCAGAGACCCAGTACTTC.

J is TRBJ2-1 and V is TRBV7-2, with D possibly TRBD2 on 5 matching bases. Germline CDR1 SGHTA, CDR2 FQGNSA. V was clipped by 5 bases and J by 10 bases, with 15 bases between them. This CDR3 spans 13 amino acids. CDR3 in amino acids: CASSPPRSGEQFF. The CDR3 DNA reads as TGTGCCAGCAGCCCCCCTCGAAGCGGCGAGCAGTTCTTC.

This sequence joins TRBV28 and TRBJ2-7, with D perhaps TRBD1 or TRBD2 (5 bases each). Germline values: CDR1 MDHEN, CDR2 SYDVKM. The V end was cut by 8 bases, the J end by 3 bases, with 20 bases between. CDR3 length equals 15 residues. The DNA for the CDR3 is TGTGCCAGCGGCCCCCCGGGACGGAGTTTCTACGAGCAGTACTTC. This translates into CASGPPGRSFYEQYF.

V and J are TRBV9 and TRBJ2-3, with TRBD2 matching 7 bases. The CDR3 loop spans 15 amino acids. CDR1 and CDR2 from the germline V gene are SGDLS and YYNGEE. The J segment lost 3 bases and the V segment lost 3 bases, leaving 7 bases of the junction unmatched. CDR3 DNA: TGTGCCAGCAGCGCAGCGGGATGGGGGACAGATACGCAGTATTTT. This translates into CASSAAGWGTDTQYF. The entire variable domain, with the rest obtained from reference TRBV9 and TRBJ2-3, is as follows: DSGVTQTPKHLITATGQRVTLRCSPRSGDLSVYWYQQSLDQGLQFLIQYYNGEERAKGNILERFSAQQFPDLHSELNLSSLELGDSALYFCASSAAGWGTDTQYFGPGTRLTVL.

The chain recombines TRBV7-6 with TRBJ2-7; perhaps TRBD1 as D (5 bases). Trimming shortened V by 1 base and J by 2 bases, and 12 bases separated the two germline ends. The CDR3 loop spans 15 amino acids. Germline lookup yields CDR1 SGHVS and CDR2 FNYEAQ. CDR3 in amino acids: CASSLVQDITYEQYF. The CDR3 DNA follows: TGTGCCAGCAGCTTAGTCCAGGACATAACCTACGAGCAGTACTTC.

The CDR3 region has the DNA TGTGCCAGCAGCCAAGACCCCTCCAGAACTAGCGGGAGTAGGTCCTACAATGAGCAGTTCTTC. Amino acid sequence: CASSQDPSRTSGSRSYNEQFF. This chain uses TRBV3-1 with TRBJ2-1; 11 bases are a match to TRBD2. The CDR3 spans 21 residues. Germline loops: CDR1 LGHDT, CDR2 YNNKEL (reference sequence). The trim removed 0 bases at V and 1 base at J, leaving 14 bases unmatched.

This clonotype was seen more than once but under ten times. The chain joins TRBV27 to TRBJ2-3; D is ambiguous. The CDR3 length is 12 residues. Germline V gene sequence: CDR1 MNHEY, CDR2 SMNVEV (reference sequence). The ends were cut back, 5 bases at V and 7 bases at J, with 10 bases in the middle. The CDR3 loop is CASSPHSYTQYF. The CDR3 DNA is TGTGCCAGCAGTCCCCATAGTTATACGCAGTATTTT.